This T cell receptor (beta chain) was profiled in a study of shared clonotypes between healthy human individuals. Study outcomes and limitations: The study's rarefaction showed incomplete sorted-subset sequencing despite large depth.

Remarks on this clone: Its antigen is as yet unknown.

Data came from immunoSEQ multiplex PCR; TCRdb stores just in-frame clones and leaves some out. The sample has about 320,000 clones, roughly 84% seen once; the top ten hold around 16%. CDR3 length: 13 amino acids. Germline V gene data show CDR1 as SGHDT and CDR2 as YYEEEE. Trimming removed 0 bases from V and 2 bases from J, with 6 bases in between. The sample was memory CD8+ T cells sorted from blood. Noted subset: CD45RO+ cells pooled with CCR7-negative TemRA cells. The V call is TRBV5-6, the J call TRBJ2-7, with D unresolved. The clonotype originates from a man aged 18 to 29 in good health. Written as DNA, the CDR3 is TGTGCCAGCAGCTTGGTTTCAGCCTACGAGCAGTACTTC. Translation: CASSLVSAYEQYF.